The T cell receptor (beta chain) under discussion was sequenced for a study of T cells in women clearing cervical HPV infection. Sequenced by immunoSEQ multiplex PCR; TCRdb stores in-frame clones only, minus some. Its listing shows 15,000 to 20,000 clones. Trimming stripped 1 base from V and 3 bases from J, with 10 bases between. Per germline, CDR1 SEHNR and CDR2 FQNEAQ (reference sequence). CDR3 length: 15 residues. As concerns this clone: The read terminates 3 residues before the CDR3 end, so the remaining end is supplied by the germline J gene.

What was sequenced was blood buffy coat. The chain has TRBV7-9 and TRBJ2-1, with TRBD1 as a possible D gene (6 bases). The TCR originated in a woman aged 18 to 75 with a cervical HPV16 infection that either progressed to CIN3+ or cleared (not recorded which). CDR3 DNA (partial): TGTGCCAGCAGCTTAGAGGGGGACGGCTACAATGAG. Residues: CASSLEGDGYNE. The whole CDR3 protein is CASSLEGDGYNEQFF.